The 14 T cell receptor beta chains listed next were all sequenced from one sample in a study of blood T cell repertoires in COVID-19. Measured with immunoSEQ multiplex PCR; TCRdb has only the in-frame clones, and not every one. This sample has about 150,000 clones, with around 82% found just once. Material: PBMCs or T cells enriched from blood (not recorded which). Source of these receptors: a woman aged 45-59 years who had recovered from COVID-19.

The chain employs TRBV6-6 and TRBJ1-5, with a tentative D call TRBD1 (6 bases). Germline V gene sequence: CDR1 MNHNY, CDR2 SVGAGI (reference sequence). V gave up 4 bases and J gave up 1 base, with 11 bases separating them. This CDR3 is built from 15 residues. The CDR3 sequence: CASSFADRSNQPQHF. CDR3 DNA: TGTGCCAGCAGTTTCGCCGACAGGAGCAATCAGCCCCAGCATTTT.

The chain employs TRBV6-5 and TRBJ1-3, with 8 bases that match TRBD1. The germline CDR1 and CDR2 sequences are MNHEY and SVGAGI. Trimming at V came to 1 base and at J to 7 bases, leaving 3 bases not matched to a gene. The CDR3 totals 14 residues. The DNA for the CDR3 is TGTGCCAGCAGTTACTTGGGACAGGATAACACCATATATTTT. This encodes CASSYLGQDNTIYF.

The gene calls are TRBV5-1 and TRBJ2-2; D call uncertain. From germline, CDR1 is SGHRS and CDR2 YFSETQ. The CDR3 has 15 residues. V was shortened by 0 bases and J by 3 bases, with 9 bases between the two germline ends. CDR3 DNA: TGCGCCAGCAGCTTGGCCAGCACAGACACCGGGGAGCTGTTTTTT. Translating it yields CASSLASTDTGELFF. Together with reference TRBV5-1 and TRBJ2-2, the CDR3 gives the full variable domain: KAGVTQTPRYLIKTRGQQVTLSCSPISGHRSVSWYQQTPGQGLQFLFEYFSETQRNKGNFPGRFSGRQFSNSRSEMNVSTLELGDSALYLCASSLASTDTGELFFGEGSRLTVL.

The CDR3 DNA is TGTGCCAGCGGCAGACAGGGGGCGGCAGATACGCAGTATTTT. Its translation: CASGRQGAADTQYF. This chain joins TRBV25-1 and TRBJ2-3; TRBD1 matches at 10 bases. V lost 8 bases, J lost 4 bases, and 6 bases stayed unmatched. CDR3 size: 14 residues. Germline V gene data show CDR1 as MGHDK and CDR2 as SYGVNS. Filled out from reference TRBV25-1 and TRBJ2-3, the complete variable domain reads EADIYQTPRYLVIGTGKKITLECSQTMGHDKMYWYQQDPGMELHLIHYSYGVNSTEKGDLSSESTVSRIRTEHFPLTLESARPSHTSQYLCASGRQGAADTQYFGPGTRLTVL.

This chain joins TRBV18 and TRBJ2-5; D ambiguous. V was shortened by 3 bases and J by 0 bases, with 5 bases between the two germline ends. The CDR3 consists of 13 residues. In germline, CDR1 is KGHSH, CDR2 LQKENI. The CDR3 DNA is TGTGCCAGCTCACCGCGGAACCAAGAGACCCAGTACTTC. Protein sequence: CASSPRNQETQYF.

This clone showed up just once. J is TRBJ2-2 and V is TRBV7-6; D possibly corresponds to TRBD1 (5 bases). The CDR3 contains 14 residues. The V end was cut by 3 bases, the J end by 6 bases, with 11 bases between. CDR1 is SGHVS, CDR2 FNYEAQ, per germline. The CDR3 region has the DNA TGTGCCAGCAGCTTCGGCAGGGATCCCGGGGAGCTGTTTTTT. Translating it yields CASSFGRDPGELFF.

The gene calls are TRBV28 and TRBJ1-1, with D possibly matching TRBD1 (5 bases). Germline loops: CDR1 MDHEN, CDR2 SYDVKM. Trimming left V 2 bases short and J 1 base short, with 11 bases between. The CDR3 loop spans 15 amino acids. Written as DNA, the CDR3 is TGTGCCAGCAGTTTACTCGGGCAGGGGAACACTGAAGCTTTCTTT. The encoded protein is CASSLLGQGNTEAFF.

V usage is TRBV12-3 or TRBV12-4 and J usage is TRBJ1-2, with D possibly matching TRBD1 (6 bases). V lost 6 bases, J lost 8 bases, and 16 bases lay in between. CDR3 length: 13 amino acids. The CDR3 protein is CASSTNREWGYTF. Here the CDR3 DNA reads TGTGCCAGCAGCACAAACAGGGAATGGGGCTACACCTTC.

This rearrangement joins TRBV7-9 to TRBJ1-2, with TRBD1 as a possible D gene (5 bases). The CDR3 is 13 residues long. V lost 0 bases and J lost 6, with 8 bases in between. CDR1 is SEHNR and CDR2 is FQNEAQ in the germline V gene (reference sequence). The CDR3 DNA reads TGTGCCAGCAGCTTAGCATCACAGGATGGCTACACCTTC. Translation: CASSLASQDGYTF.

The chain uses TRBV5-1 and TRBJ2-5; D may be TRBD1 (5 bases). Trimming left V 2 bases short and J 5 bases short, with 16 bases between. This CDR3 spans 15 amino acids. CDR1 and CDR2 from the germline V gene are SGHRS and YFSETQ. The CDR3 sequence is CASSLILGAFETQYF. CDR3 in DNA: TGCGCCAGCAGCTTAATTTTAGGGGCGTTTGAGACCCAGTACTTC.

Only a few counts were recorded for this clone. The chain is built from TRBV7-8 and TRBJ2-7; weak D call: TRBD2 (6 bases). The CDR3 sequence is 16 residues long. The germline gives CDR1 SGHVS, CDR2 FQNEAQ. V gave up 3 bases and J gave up 3 bases, with 18 bases separating them. Here the CDR3 DNA reads TGTGCCAGCAGCTTTCGTATGCGGGGAGCTAACTACGAGCAGTACTTC. It is translated as CASSFRMRGANYEQYF.

The V and J genes are TRBV4-1 and TRBJ2-5; 7 bases agree with TRBD2. V was clipped by 2 bases and J by 3 bases; unmatched bases: 12. The CDR3 loop spans 17 amino acids. Germline CDR1 and CDR2: MGHRA and YSYEKL. CDR3 residues: CASSQSPPGGGKETQYF. In nucleotides, the CDR3 is TGCGCCAGCAGCCAATCCCCCCCGGGGGGTGGGAAAGAGACCCAGTACTTC.

The chain couples TRBV5-6 to TRBJ1-5; D may be TRBD1 (5 bases). The V and J ends lost 2 bases and 2 bases respectively, with 20 bases between them. CDR1 and CDR2 from the germline V gene are SGHDT and YYEEEE. This CDR3 spans 18 amino acids. The chain's CDR3 is CASSLAPQGGKGNQPQHF. The CDR3 bases are TGTGCCAGCAGCTTAGCCCCGCAGGGTGGGAAAGGCAATCAGCCCCAGCATTTT. Together with reference TRBV5-6 and TRBJ1-5, the CDR3 gives the full variable domain: DAGVTQSPTHLIKTRGQQVTLRCSPKSGHDTVSWYQQALGQGPQFIFQYYEEEERQRGNFPDRFSGHQFPNYSSELNVNALLLGDSALYLCASSLAPQGGKGNQPQHFGDGTRLSIL.

The chain uses TRBV9 and TRBJ2-2; the match to TRBD1 covers 12 bases. This CDR3 spans 19 amino acids. Germline V gene sequence: CDR1 SGDLS, CDR2 YYNGEE. With 4 bases clipped from V and 4 bases from J, the junction kept 14 bases outside the gene matches. The CDR3 reads CASSPNPGDRGRLTGELFF. In nucleotides, the CDR3 is TGTGCCAGCAGCCCTAACCCCGGGGACAGGGGGCGCCTCACCGGGGAGCTGTTTTTT.